This T cell receptor (beta chain) comes out of a study of shared clonotypes between healthy human individuals. Germline V gene data show CDR1 as KGHSH and CDR2 as LQKENI. V lost 0 bases and J lost 1, with 6 bases in between. CDR3 size: 14 residues. Sequenced by immunoSEQ multiplex PCR; TCRdb stores in-frame clones only, minus some. Among more than 500,000 clones, 90% to 97% were seen once, and the ten largest hold around 0.066%. Naive CD4+ cells were CD45RA-selected; the remaining cells were memory. The sequenced sample was naive CD4+ T cells sorted from blood. Subset: CD45RA+ positively selected. The gene calls are TRBV18 and TRBJ2-5; D unclear. This receptor was obtained from a woman aged 25 to 39 in good health. The chain's CDR3 is CASSPPWAQETQYF. In DNA, the CDR3 is TGTGCCAGCTCACCACCGTGGGCCCAAGAGACCCAGTACTTC.